Listed below are T cell receptor beta chains from one sample, sequenced in a study of blood T cell repertoires in COVID-19. TCRdb's table, derived via immunoSEQ multiplex PCR, lists solely in-frame clones and lacks some. The sample lists under 150,000 clones; roughly 90% were seen once. The material sequenced was peripheral blood. Receptors originate from a man aged 50 to 60 with acute or convalescent COVID-19. CDR3s include the opening cysteine and the closing phenylalanine or tryptophan. D genes are given only for firm matches. Size tells how often a clone was seen (once, few, many) or the class of an expanded clone, and some rows leave it out.

CDR3 DNA: TGTGCCAGCAGACCTAGCGGATACACAGATACGCAGTATTTT
CDR3 protein: CASRPSGYTDTQYF
J gene: TRBJ2-3
clone size: -
D gene: TRBD2
V gene: TRBV6-2/TRBV6-3

CDR3 DNA: TGTGCCAGCAGTTCCGGACAGAACACCGGGGAGCTGTTTTTT
CDR3 protein: CASSSGQNTGELFF
J gene: TRBJ2-2
clone size: -
D gene: -
V gene: TRBV27

CDR3 DNA: TGTGCCTGGAGTGTACCGGCCAGGGTGGGCACTGAAGCTTTCTTT
CDR3 protein: CAWSVPARVGTEAFF
J gene: TRBJ1-1
clone size: -
D gene: -
V gene: TRBV30

CDR3 DNA: TGTGCCAGCAGTTGGGCCGGGACACCCTACGAGCAGTACTTC
CDR3 protein: CASSWAGTPYEQYF
J gene: TRBJ2-7
clone size: once
D gene: -
V gene: TRBV6-5

CDR3 DNA: TGCAGCGTTGGACGGGACAGCAACACTGAAGCTTTCTTT
CDR3 protein: CSVGRDSNTEAFF
J gene: TRBJ1-1
clone size: -
D gene: TRBD1
V gene: TRBV29-1

CDR3 DNA: TGTGCCAGCAGCTTAGGCGGGATGGTAGCTTTTCGGGAGACCCAGTACTTC
CDR3 protein: CASSLGGMVAFRETQYF
J gene: TRBJ2-5
clone size: -
D gene: -
V gene: TRBV7-6

CDR3 DNA: TGCGCCAGCAGCTTTGCAGCGGGCAATCGGAAAACCACAGATACGCAGTATTTT
CDR3 protein: CASSFAAGNRKTTDTQYF
J gene: TRBJ2-3
clone size: -
D gene: -
V gene: TRBV5-1

CDR3 DNA: TGTGCCACCAGTGATTCGGCCAGGGGGCGCGGAAATGAAAAACTGTTTTTT
CDR3 protein: CATSDSARGRGNEKLFF
J gene: TRBJ1-4
clone size: -
D gene: TRBD1
V gene: TRBV24-1

CDR3 DNA: TGCGCCAGCAGCTTGCCGGACAGGGGGCTTAGCGAGCAGTACTTC
CDR3 protein: CASSLPDRGLSEQYF
J gene: TRBJ2-7
clone size: -
D gene: TRBD1
V gene: TRBV5-1

CDR3 DNA: TGCGCCAGTAAGACTAGCGGGAATGGAAGGGGCTACGAGCAGTACTTC
CDR3 protein: CASKTSGNGRGYEQYF
J gene: TRBJ2-7
clone size: -
D gene: TRBD2
V gene: TRBV10-1

CDR3 DNA: TGTGCCAGCAATTACCTGAGTCGTGACACTGAAGCTTTCTTT
CDR3 protein: CASNYLSRDTEAFF
J gene: TRBJ1-1
clone size: few
D gene: -
V gene: TRBV6-5

CDR3 DNA: TGTGCCAGTAGTATTGGGGCCCACAATGAGCAGTTCTTC
CDR3 protein: CASSIGAHNEQFF
J gene: TRBJ2-1
clone size: once
D gene: -
V gene: TRBV19

CDR3 DNA: TGTGCCAGCAGTGACCGCGGATCAGTCAGCACAGATACGCAGTATTTT
CDR3 protein: CASSDRGSVSTDTQYF
J gene: TRBJ2-3
clone size: -
D gene: -
V gene: TRBV6-4

CDR3 DNA: TGTGCCAGCAGTCAACAGACAGGGGGCGACTACGAGCAGTACTTC
CDR3 protein: CASSQQTGGDYEQYF
J gene: TRBJ2-7
clone size: -
D gene: TRBD1
V gene: TRBV27